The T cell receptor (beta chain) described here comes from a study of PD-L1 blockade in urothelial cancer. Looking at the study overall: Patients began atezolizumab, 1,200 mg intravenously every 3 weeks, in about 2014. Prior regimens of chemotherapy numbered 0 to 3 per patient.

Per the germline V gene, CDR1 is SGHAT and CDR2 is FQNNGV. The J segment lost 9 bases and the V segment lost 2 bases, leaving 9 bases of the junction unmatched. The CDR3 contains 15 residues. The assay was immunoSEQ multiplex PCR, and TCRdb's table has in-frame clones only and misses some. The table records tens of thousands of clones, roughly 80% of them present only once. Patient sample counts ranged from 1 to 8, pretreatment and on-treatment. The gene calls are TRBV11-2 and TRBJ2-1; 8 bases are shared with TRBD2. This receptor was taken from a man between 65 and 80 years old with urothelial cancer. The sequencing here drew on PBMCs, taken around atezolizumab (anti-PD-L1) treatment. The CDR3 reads CASSLITGGQGEQFF. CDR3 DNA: TGTGCCAGCAGCTTAATTACGGGGGGGCAGGGTGAGCAGTTCTTC.